These 21 T cell receptor beta chains originate from one sample sequenced in a study of OX40 agonist ivuxolimab in advanced cancers. Sequenced by immunoSEQ multiplex PCR; TCRdb stores in-frame clones only, minus some. The table lists approximately 40,000 clones, 88% of them singletons, with 23% in the top ten. The sequenced sample was CD4+ or CD8+ T cells sorted from blood, obtained in a trial of the OX40 agonist ivuxolimab. These receptors were obtained from an adult with an advanced solid tumor such as melanoma, head and neck, liver or kidney cancer.

The genes are TRBV7-8 and TRBJ2-7, with 8 positions matching TRBD2. Germline CDR1 and CDR2: SGHVS and FQNEAQ. CDR3 length: 17 residues. The trim removed 5 bases at V and 0 bases at J, leaving 12 bases unmatched. The CDR3 sequence is CASSRWVAGTSSYEQYF. As DNA, the CDR3 is TGTGCCAGCAGCCGTTGGGTAGCGGGAACTAGCTCCTACGAGCAGTACTTC.

This clone appeared a single time. The chain has TRBV4-2 and TRBJ2-1; D not certain. Germline CDR1 reads LGHNA; CDR2 reads YNFKEQ. V dropped 5 bases and J dropped 0 bases, with 5 bases sitting between them. The CDR3 sequence is 13 residues long. The CDR3 DNA reads as TGTGCCAGCAGCTGGGCCTCCTACAATGAGCAGTTCTTC. Encoded protein: CASSWASYNEQFF.

This clone is a singleton in its sample. The V and J genes are TRBV30 and TRBJ2-1; TRBD2 matches 7 bases. Germline-derived CDR1 and CDR2 are GTSNPN and SVGIG (reference sequence). V dropped 0 bases and J dropped 7; count of bases not matched to a gene: 3. The CDR3 sequence is 13 residues long. This CDR3 is CAWSVSSGNEQFF. Written as DNA, the CDR3 is TGTGCCTGGAGTGTCAGTAGCGGGAATGAGCAGTTCTTC.

In nucleotides, the CDR3 is TGTGCCAGCAGCGTCTACGGGACAGGGGAATTCTACAATGAGCAGTTCTTC. Amino acid sequence: CASSVYGTGEFYNEQFF. The rearrangement links TRBV9 to TRBJ2-1, with TRBD1 matching over 10 bases. The germline gives CDR1 SGDLS, CDR2 YYNGEE. V gave up 2 bases and J gave up 3 bases; unmatched junction bases: 8. CDR3 length equals 17 residues.

The gene calls are TRBV27 and TRBJ2-1, with a weak D call TRBD2 (6 bases). The germline CDR1 and CDR2 sequences are MNHEY and SMNVEV (reference sequence). V lost 6 bases and J 3 bases, leaving 15 bases between the germline ends. The CDR3 runs 15 residues. The CDR3 DNA reads TGTGCCAGCAGGACGGGGGTTGGACTCTACAATGAGCAGTTCTTC. Amino acids: CASRTGVGLYNEQFF.

Concerning this clone itself: This sample also contains other DNA sequences that code for the same CDR3. The rearrangement uses TRBV28 and TRBJ2-7, with D possibly TRBD2 on 5 matching bases. Trimming removed 8 bases at V and 7 bases at J, with 18 bases between. Germline assignment: CDR1 MDHEN and CDR2 SYDVKM. The CDR3 totals 13 residues. DNA of the CDR3: TGTGCCAGCGGTCTAGCTGGGTCAGAAGAGCAGTACTTC. This encodes CASGLAGSEEQYF.

This clone has a handful of counts. The chain is built from TRBV2 and TRBJ2-5; D not resolved. CDR1 is SNHLY, CDR2 FYNNEI, per germline. The CDR3 sequence is 16 residues long. V was cut by 3 bases and J by 2 bases, with 16 bases left in between. CDR3 nucleotides: TGTGCCAGCAGTGAGTTCGGGCTGCGGAGTCAAGAGACCCAGTACTTC. This gives the protein CASSEFGLRSQETQYF.

This chain connects TRBV12-5 to TRBJ2-1; D is possibly TRBD2 (6 bases). V was shortened by 5 bases and J by 5 bases, with 10 bases between the two germline ends. The CDR3 has 13 residues. Germline lookup yields CDR1 LGHNT and CDR2 FRNRAP. The CDR3, as DNA: TGTGCTAGTGGTCCCGGAGGGAACAATGAGCAGTTCTTC. This sequence encodes CASGPGGNNEQFF.

V gene TRBV18 combines with J gene TRBJ2-7; no reliable D call. CDR1 is KGHSH and CDR2 is LQKENI in the germline V gene. Trimming removed 2 bases at V and 3 bases at J, with 5 bases between. The CDR3 is made up of 12 amino acids. CDR3 loop: CASSPSLYEQYF. The CDR3 nucleotides are TGTGCCAGCTCACCATCCCTCTACGAGCAGTACTTC.

This chain joins TRBV28 and TRBJ1-1, with TRBD1 matching over 8 bases. The CDR3 extends over 20 amino acids. From germline, CDR1 is MDHEN and CDR2 SYDVKM. V trimming: 5 bases; J trimming: 1 base; junction bases outside the gene matches: 21. CDR3 sequence: CASSPHRLPWTGRSNTEAFF. The CDR3 DNA reads as TGTGCCAGCAGTCCCCATCGACTTCCTTGGACAGGGAGGTCGAACACTGAAGCTTTCTTT.

The chain uses TRBV5-1 and TRBJ1-3; D possibly corresponds to TRBD1 (5 bases). Trimming removed 4 bases from V and 4 bases from J, with 15 bases in between. The CDR3 is 15 residues long. Looked up from germline, CDR1 is SGHRS and CDR2 is YFSETQ. The CDR3 loop is CASSRGDGSGNTIYF. The DNA of the CDR3 is TGCGCCAGCAGCCGCGGGGACGGCTCGGGAAACACCATATATTTT.

The chain recombines TRBV25-1 with TRBJ1-4, with TRBD1 identical over 7 bases. V trimming: 1 base; J trimming: 5 bases; junction bases outside the gene matches: 7. Germline V CDR1 and CDR2: MGHDK, SYGVNS. CDR3 length equals 16 residues. CDR3 region: CASSESVRDSNEKLFF. DNA of the CDR3: TGTGCCAGCAGTGAATCCGTCCGGGACAGCAATGAAAAACTGTTTTTT.

This chain joins TRBV9 and TRBJ2-6, with D perhaps given as TRBD1 or TRBD2 (6 bases each). The V and J ends lost 4 bases and 0 bases respectively, with 14 bases between them. From germline, CDR1 is SGDLS and CDR2 YYNGEE. CDR3 length equals 17 residues. The CDR3 is CASSFREGGSGANVLTF. The DNA of the CDR3 is TGTGCCAGCAGCTTCCGCGAGGGGGGCTCTGGGGCCAACGTCCTGACTTTC. Variable domain in full (rest from reference TRBV9 and TRBJ2-6): DSGVTQTPKHLITATGQRVTLRCSPRSGDLSVYWYQQSLDQGLQFLIQYYNGEERAKGNILERFSAQQFPDLHSELNLSSLELGDSALYFCASSFREGGSGANVLTFGAGSRLTVL.

CDR3 sequence reads: CASSLAGGRTDTQYF. In nucleotides, the CDR3 is TGTGCCAGCAGCCTAGCGGGAGGACGCACAGATACGCAGTATTTT. This chain uses TRBV6-5 with TRBJ2-3; 11 bases fit TRBD2. Germline V gene data show CDR1 as MNHEY and CDR2 as SVGAGI. Losses at the gene ends were 6 bases for V and 1 base for J; bases not matched to a gene: 3. This CDR3 has 15 amino acids.

This clone is judged medium-sized. J is TRBJ2-3 and V is TRBV4-1; D assignment may be TRBD1 or TRBD2 (5 bases each). V gave up 0 bases and J gave up 6 bases, with 19 bases separating them. Germline values: CDR1 MGHRA, CDR2 YSYEKL. CDR3 length equals 17 residues. The CDR3 region is CASSQDSRLRDVDTQYF. For the CDR3, the DNA is TGCGCCAGCAGCCAAGATTCCAGGCTTAGGGACGTTGATACGCAGTATTTT.

This clone has just one count. This chain links TRBV5-8 with TRBJ2-1; 9 bases match TRBD1. Germline trimming cut 3 bases from V and 6 bases from J; bases unmatched to any gene: 4. This CDR3 is built from 14 residues. Germline CDR1 SGHTS, CDR2 YDEGEE. This chain's CDR3 is CASSSQTGGNEQFF. The CDR3, as DNA: TGTGCCAGCAGCTCTCAGACAGGGGGCAATGAGCAGTTCTTC.

This clone was detected once. The genes are TRBV21-1 and TRBJ1-5; whether TRBD1, the table's D call, matches the DNA was not checked. TRBV21-1 is reported as a pseudogene. CDR3 size: 17 residues. CDR3 DNA sequence: TGTGCCAGCAGCAAAGATTCGCAGACAGATAGCAATCAGCCCCAGCATTTT. This codes for CASSKDSQTDSNQPQHF.

This clone showed up just once. The chain has TRBV19 and TRBJ2-1; D gene uncertain. Deletions cut 7 bases from V and 5 bases from J, with 15 bases between. The V gene's germline CDR1 is LNHDA and CDR2 SQIVND (reference sequence). The CDR3 is 14 amino acids. This CDR3 is CASNPSRWDNEQFF. CDR3 nucleotides: TGTGCCAGTAACCCCTCGAGGTGGGACAATGAGCAGTTCTTC.

This clone came up a few times. The genes are TRBV27 and TRBJ1-1; D is ambiguous. The V gene's germline CDR1 is MNHEY and CDR2 SMNVEV (reference sequence). The CDR3 contains 11 residues. The V end was cut by 3 bases, the J end by 6 bases, with 5 bases between. CDR3 sequence: CASSFGAEAFF. The CDR3 nucleotides are TGTGCCAGCAGTTTTGGGGCTGAAGCTTTCTTT.

The rearrangement joins TRBV6-5 to TRBJ2-7; the D is unclear. The CDR3 runs 13 residues. V lost 3 bases and J 2 bases, leaving 8 bases between the germline ends. Germline CDR1 is MNHEY and CDR2 is SVGAGI. In nucleotides, the CDR3 is TGTGCCAGCAGTTATGACCTTACCTACGAGCAGTACTTC. Its protein product is CASSYDLTYEQYF.

DNA of the CDR3: TGTGCCAGCAGGGGTTGGCCGGGACAGGGTTACGAGCAGTACTTC. Its protein product is CASRGWPGQGYEQYF. The rearrangement uses TRBV5-4 and TRBJ2-7, with 9 nucleotides matching TRBD1. The V segment lost 5 bases and the J segment 4 bases; nucleotides outside the gene matches: 10. This CDR3 comprises 15 residues. Germline CDR1 reads SGHNT; CDR2 reads YYREEE (reference sequence).